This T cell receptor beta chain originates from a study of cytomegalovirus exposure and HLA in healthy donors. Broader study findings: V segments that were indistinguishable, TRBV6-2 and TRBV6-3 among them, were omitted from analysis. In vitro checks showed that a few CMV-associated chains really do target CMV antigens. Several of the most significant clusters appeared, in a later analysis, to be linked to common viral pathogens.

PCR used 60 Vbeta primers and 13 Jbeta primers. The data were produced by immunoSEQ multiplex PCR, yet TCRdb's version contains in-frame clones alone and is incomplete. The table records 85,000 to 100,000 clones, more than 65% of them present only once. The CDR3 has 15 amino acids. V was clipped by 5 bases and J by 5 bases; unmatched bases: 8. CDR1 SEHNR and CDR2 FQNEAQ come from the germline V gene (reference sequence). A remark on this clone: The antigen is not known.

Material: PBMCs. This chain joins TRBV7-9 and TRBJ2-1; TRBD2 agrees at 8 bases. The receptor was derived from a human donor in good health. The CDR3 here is CASSITTSANNEQFF. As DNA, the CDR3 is TGTGCCAGCAGCATTACGACTAGCGCGAACAATGAGCAGTTCTTC.